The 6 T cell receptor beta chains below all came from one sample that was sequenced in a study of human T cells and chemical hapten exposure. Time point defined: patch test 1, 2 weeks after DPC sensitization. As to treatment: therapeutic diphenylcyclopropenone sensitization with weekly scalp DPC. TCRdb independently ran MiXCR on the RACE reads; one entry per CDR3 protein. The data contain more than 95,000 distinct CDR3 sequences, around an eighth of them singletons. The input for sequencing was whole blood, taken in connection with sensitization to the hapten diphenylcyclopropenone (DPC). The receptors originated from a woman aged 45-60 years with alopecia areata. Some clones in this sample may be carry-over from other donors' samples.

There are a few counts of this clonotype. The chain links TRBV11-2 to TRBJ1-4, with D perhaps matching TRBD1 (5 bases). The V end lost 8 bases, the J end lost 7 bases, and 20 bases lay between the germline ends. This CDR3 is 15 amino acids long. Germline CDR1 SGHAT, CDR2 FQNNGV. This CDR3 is CASASAGLKGEKLFF. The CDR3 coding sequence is TGTGCCAGCGCCTCCGCGGGGCTCAAGGGTGAAAAACTGTTTTTT.

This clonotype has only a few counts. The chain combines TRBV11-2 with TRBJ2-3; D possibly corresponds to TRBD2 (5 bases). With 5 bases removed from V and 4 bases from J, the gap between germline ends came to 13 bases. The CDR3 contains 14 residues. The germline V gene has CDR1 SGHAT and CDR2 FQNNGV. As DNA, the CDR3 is TGTGCCAGCAGCCCTTGGCTAGCCTCAGATACGCAGTATTTT. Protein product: CASSPWLASDTQYF.

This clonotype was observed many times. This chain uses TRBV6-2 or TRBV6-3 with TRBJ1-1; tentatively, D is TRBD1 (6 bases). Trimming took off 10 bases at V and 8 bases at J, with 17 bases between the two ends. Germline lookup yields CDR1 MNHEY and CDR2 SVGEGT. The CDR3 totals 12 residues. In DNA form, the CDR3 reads TGTGCCACGATGCAGGGGACCGACGAAGCTTTCTTT. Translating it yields CATMQGTDEAFF.

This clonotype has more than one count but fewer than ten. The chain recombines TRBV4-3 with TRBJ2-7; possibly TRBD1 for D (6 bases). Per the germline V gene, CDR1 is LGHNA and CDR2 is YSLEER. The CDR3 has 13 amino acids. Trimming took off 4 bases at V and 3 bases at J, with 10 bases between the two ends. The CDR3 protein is CASSRSQGYEQYF. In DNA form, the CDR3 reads TGCGCCAGCAGCCGCTCACAGGGCTACGAGCAGTACTTC.

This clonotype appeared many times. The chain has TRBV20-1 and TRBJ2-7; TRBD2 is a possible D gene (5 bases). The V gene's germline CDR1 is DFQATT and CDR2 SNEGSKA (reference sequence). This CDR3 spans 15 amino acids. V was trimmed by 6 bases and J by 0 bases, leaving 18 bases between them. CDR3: CSARADYISSYEQYF. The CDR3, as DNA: TGCAGTGCCCGCGCCGACTATATCTCCTCCTACGAGCAGTACTTC.

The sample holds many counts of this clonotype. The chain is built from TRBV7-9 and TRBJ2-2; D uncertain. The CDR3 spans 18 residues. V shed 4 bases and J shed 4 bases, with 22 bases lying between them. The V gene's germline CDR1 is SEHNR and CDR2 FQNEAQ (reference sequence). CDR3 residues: CASSSKFRKTRATGELFF. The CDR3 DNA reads TGTGCCAGCAGCTCCAAGTTCCGCAAGACCCGAGCCACCGGGGAGCTGTTTTTT.